These T cell receptor beta chains were read from a single sample in a study of T cell responses to AZD1222 COVID-19 vaccine. Profiling relied on immunoSEQ multiplex PCR, and the TCRdb table lists in-frame clones only, not all of them. The profile shows about 110,000 clones, 92% of them singletons. The sample in question was peripheral blood, obtained 28 days after the second AZD1222 dose. These receptors were obtained from an adult who received the AZD1222 COVID-19 vaccine. CDR3s include the opening cysteine and the closing phenylalanine or tryptophan. The order of the fields is clone size, J gene, D gene, V gene, CDR3 protein, CDR3 DNA. D genes are given only for firm matches. The listing skips clone size in some rows; elsewhere it reads once, few, many or a size class.

size: NA; J: TRBJ1-3; D: NA; V: TRBV28; CDR3: CASSSPGTIYF; DNA: TGTGCCAGCAGTTCCCCAGGCACCATATATTTT
size: NA; J: TRBJ1-2; D: TRBD1; V: TRBV9; CDR3: CASSVSGGYGYTF; DNA: TGTGCCAGCAGCGTGTCAGGGGGCTATGGCTACACCTTC
size: NA; J: TRBJ2-2; D: NA; V: TRBV4-2; CDR3: CASSQDELRWTGELFF; DNA: TGTGCCAGCAGCCAAGATGAACTGAGATGGACCGGGGAGCTGTTTTTT
size: NA; J: TRBJ1-2; D: TRBD1; V: TRBV4-1; CDR3: CASRQPGQGGGYTF; DNA: TGCGCCAGCAGACAACCGGGACAGGGTGGCGGCTACACCTTC
size: NA; J: TRBJ2-3; D: TRBD2; V: TRBV7-9; CDR3: CASSPHRLADTDTQYF; DNA: TGTGCCAGCAGCCCACATCGGCTAGCGGACACAGATACGCAGTATTTT
size: NA; J: TRBJ1-1; D: NA; V: TRBV27; CDR3: CASSFSGPNTEAFF; DNA: TGTGCCAGCAGTTTCTCGGGACCGAACACTGAAGCTTTCTTT
size: NA; J: TRBJ2-2; D: NA; V: TRBV7-9; CDR3: CASSSTDTGELFF; DNA: TGTGCCAGCAGCTCCACCGACACCGGGGAGCTGTTTTTT
size: NA; J: TRBJ2-1; D: TRBD2; V: TRBV5-1; CDR3: CASSLAVTSGTNEQFF; DNA: TGCGCCAGCAGCTTAGCGGTCACTAGCGGGACTAATGAGCAGTTCTTC
size: NA; J: TRBJ1-4; D: NA; V: TRBV16; CDR3: CASSQSGIDEKLFF; DNA: TGTGCCAGCAGCCAATCGGGGATAGACGAAAAACTGTTTTTT
size: NA; J: TRBJ2-2; D: NA; V: TRBV3-1/TRBV3-2; CDR3: CASSPPAGELFF; DNA: TGTGCCAGCAGCCCGCCAGCCGGGGAGCTGTTTTTT
size: NA; J: TRBJ1-6; D: NA; V: TRBV30; CDR3: CAWSVISRQVDSPLHF; DNA: TGTGCCTGGAGTGTAATTTCCCGGCAGGTGGATTCACCCCTCCACTTT
size: NA; J: TRBJ1-1; D: NA; V: TRBV29-1; CDR3: CSVGPRAARNTEAFF; DNA: TGCAGCGTTGGGCCACGGGCAGCCAGGAACACTGAAGCTTTCTTT
size: NA; J: TRBJ2-2; D: TRBD2; V: TRBV7-3; CDR3: CASSLSGGTGELFF; DNA: TGTGCCAGCAGCTTAAGCGGGGGCACCGGGGAGCTGTTTTTT
size: NA; J: TRBJ2-7; D: TRBD1; V: TRBV7-2; CDR3: CASSYPGQGIYEQYF; DNA: TGTGCCAGCTCTTACCCAGGACAGGGGATATACGAGCAGTACTTC
size: NA; J: TRBJ1-1; D: NA; V: TRBV2; CDR3: CASMGRDTEAFF; DNA: TGTGCCAGCATGGGCAGGGACACTGAAGCTTTCTTT
size: NA; J: TRBJ2-2; D: TRBD1; V: TRBV3-1/TRBV3-2; CDR3: CASSQEQVAGGNTGELFF; DNA: TGTGCCAGCAGCCAAGAACAGGTAGCAGGGGGCAACACCGGGGAGCTGTTTTTT
size: once; J: TRBJ1-5; D: NA; V: TRBV4-1; CDR3: CASSRGGEYQPQHF; DNA: TGCGCCAGCAGCCGAGGAGGGGAATATCAGCCCCAGCATTTT
size: NA; J: TRBJ2-3; D: NA; V: TRBV19; CDR3: CASSIRLAGTDTQYF; DNA: TGTGCCAGTAGTATCCGCCTAGCAGGCACAGATACGCAGTATTTT
size: once; J: TRBJ2-1; D: TRBD1; V: TRBV11-1; CDR3: CASRFGRDRGDDEQFF; DNA: TGTGCCAGCAGATTTGGACGGGACAGGGGAGACGATGAGCAGTTCTTC
size: NA; J: TRBJ1-4; D: NA; V: TRBV6-7; CDR3: CASSFERTNSNEKLFF; DNA: TGTGCCAGCAGTTTCGAGAGAACAAATAGTAATGAAAAACTGTTTTTT
size: NA; J: TRBJ2-7; D: NA; V: TRBV27; CDR3: CASSLSGRLGYEQYF; DNA: TGTGCCAGCAGTTTATCGGGACGCCTAGGCTACGAGCAGTACTTC
size: NA; J: TRBJ1-5; D: TRBD1; V: TRBV9; CDR3: CASSVSQGVGQPQHF; DNA: TGTGCCAGCAGCGTTTCACAGGGGGTGGGTCAGCCCCAGCATTTT
size: NA; J: TRBJ2-3; D: TRBD2; V: TRBV6-6; CDR3: CASSYSGAGGFDTQYF; DNA: TGTGCCAGCAGTTACTCGGGAGCGGGAGGCTTTGATACGCAGTATTTT
size: NA; J: TRBJ1-1; D: NA; V: TRBV19; CDR3: CASSDSWNTEAFF; DNA: TGTGCCAGTAGTGATTCATGGAACACTGAAGCTTTCTTT
size: NA; J: TRBJ2-1; D: NA; V: TRBV9; CDR3: CASSVETNYNEQFF; DNA: TGTGCCAGCAGCGTTGAGACAAACTACAATGAGCAGTTCTTC
size: NA; J: TRBJ1-6; D: NA; V: TRBV10-3; CDR3: CAIRGANGRSSSYNSPLHF; DNA: TGTGCCATCCGTGGAGCGAACGGACGGAGTAGCTCCTATAATTCACCCCTCCACTTT
size: once; J: TRBJ1-5; D: NA; V: TRBV27; CDR3: CASSVTFHNQPQHF; DNA: TGTGCCAGCAGTGTGACCTTTCACAATCAGCCCCAGCATTTT
size: NA; J: TRBJ2-1; D: NA; V: TRBV29-1; CDR3: CSVEDFSQRAYNEQFF; DNA: TGCAGCGTTGAAGATTTTTCGCAGCGAGCGTACAATGAGCAGTTCTTC
size: NA; J: TRBJ1-3; D: NA; V: TRBV5-1; CDR3: CASSFGQGNFAPTF; DNA: NA
size: NA; J: TRBJ1-2; D: NA; V: TRBV20-1; CDR3: CSASYGSGYTF; DNA: TGCAGTGCTAGTTATGGGAGCGGCTACACCTTC
size: once; J: TRBJ2-1; D: NA; V: TRBV2; CDR3: CASSSLGMVSYNEQFF; DNA: TGTGCCAGCAGTAGTCTTGGGATGGTGTCCTACAATGAGCAGTTCTTC
size: NA; J: TRBJ2-4; D: TRBD1; V: TRBV5-5; CDR3: CASSWDRVNIQYF; DNA: TGTGCCAGCAGCTGGGACAGGGTAAACATTCAGTACTTC
size: NA; J: TRBJ1-2; D: TRBD1; V: TRBV6-1; CDR3: CASSRGLGYGYTF; DNA: TGTGCCAGTTCCAGGGGGCTAGGCTATGGCTACACCTTC
size: NA; J: TRBJ1-6; D: TRBD1; V: TRBV28; CDR3: CASSLGQGYSPLHF; DNA: TGTGCCAGCAGTCTCGGACAGGGCTATTCACCCCTCCACTTT
size: NA; J: TRBJ2-2; D: TRBD1; V: TRBV9; CDR3: CASSPRQGRTGELFF; DNA: TGTGCCAGCAGCCCCCGACAGGGGCGAACCGGGGAGCTGTTTTTT
size: NA; J: TRBJ2-2; D: NA; V: TRBV5-1; CDR3: CASSLGSVPNTGELFF; DNA: TGCGCCAGCAGCTTGGGCTCCGTTCCGAACACCGGGGAGCTGTTTTTT
size: NA; J: TRBJ1-6; D: NA; V: TRBV7-9; CDR3: CASSLVDSPLHF; DNA: TGTGCCAGCAGCTTGGTGGATTCACCCCTCCACTTT
size: NA; J: TRBJ2-2; D: TRBD2; V: TRBV19; CDR3: CASSIEGGQNTGELFF; DNA: TGTGCCAGTAGTATAGAGGGAGGGCAGAACACCGGGGAGCTGTTTTTT
size: NA; J: TRBJ2-3; D: NA; V: TRBV6-5; CDR3: CASSYDGLNTDTQYF; DNA: TGTGCCAGCAGTTACGACGGTCTGAACACAGATACGCAGTATTTT
size: NA; J: TRBJ1-1; D: NA; V: TRBV19; CDR3: CASSPMDRNTEAFF; DNA: TGTGCCAGTAGTCCGATGGACAGGAACACTGAAGCTTTCTTT
size: NA; J: TRBJ1-2; D: NA; V: TRBV30; CDR3: CAWNPGRRISNYGYTF; DNA: TGTGCCTGGAATCCGGGACGCCGAATCTCTAACTATGGCTACACCTTC
size: once; J: TRBJ1-5; D: NA; V: TRBV7-2; CDR3: CASSLPTSNQPQHF; DNA: TGTGCCAGCAGCTTACCCACTAGCAATCAGCCCCAGCATTTT
size: NA; J: TRBJ2-1; D: NA; V: TRBV21-1; CDR3: CASSNSLGGGNGSAPHVTYNEQFF; DNA: TGTGCCAGCAGCAACTCCCTCGGCGGGGGCAACGGCTCCGCACCTCATGTTACTTACAATGAGCAGTTCTTC
size: NA; J: TRBJ2-7; D: NA; V: TRBV12-3/TRBV12-4; CDR3: CASSSAYEQYF; DNA: TGTGCCAGCAGTTCCGCCTACGAGCAGTACTTC
size: NA; J: TRBJ2-3; D: TRBD2; V: TRBV5-1; CDR3: CASRAGASTDTQYF; DNA: TGCGCCAGCAGAGCGGGGGCGTCCACAGATACGCAGTATTTT
size: NA; J: TRBJ1-2; D: NA; V: TRBV2; CDR3: CASRPRVDTILTNYGYTF; DNA: TGTGCCAGCAGGCCAAGAGTGGACACAATCCTTACCAACTATGGCTACACCTTC
size: once; J: TRBJ1-1; D: NA; V: TRBV7-2; CDR3: CASSLKGQTIAFF; DNA: TGTGCCAGCAGCTTGAAGGGACAAACGATAGCTTTCTTT
size: NA; J: TRBJ1-6; D: NA; V: TRBV3-1/TRBV3-2; CDR3: CASSQEVHTNSPLHF; DNA: TGTGCCAGCAGCCAAGAAGTTCATACGAATTCACCCCTCCACTTT
size: NA; J: TRBJ1-5; D: NA; V: TRBV13; CDR3: CASSFGDQPQHF; DNA: TGTGCCAGCAGCTTTGGGGATCAGCCCCAGCATTTT
size: NA; J: TRBJ1-2; D: TRBD1; V: TRBV19; CDR3: CASSPLTGSVYGYTF; DNA: TGTGCCAGTAGTCCCTTGACAGGGTCCGTCTATGGCTACACCTTC
size: NA; J: TRBJ2-3; D: NA; V: TRBV19; CDR3: CASTYGTVTDTQYF; DNA: TGTGCCAGTACTTATGGGACCGTCACAGATACGCAGTATTTT
size: once; J: TRBJ2-1; D: NA; V: TRBV6-5; CDR3: CASSGADSLGNEQFF; DNA: TGTGCCAGCAGCGGGGCCGACTCTCTTGGCAATGAGCAGTTCTTC
size: NA; J: TRBJ2-1; D: NA; V: TRBV5-1; CDR3: CASSPGLHYNEQFF; DNA: TGCGCCAGCAGCCCGGGACTCCACTACAATGAGCAGTTCTTC
size: NA; J: TRBJ1-6; D: NA; V: TRBV14; CDR3: CASSQAGNSPLHF; DNA: TGTGCCAGCAGCCAAGCGGGGAATTCACCCCTCCACTTT
size: once; J: TRBJ1-5; D: NA; V: TRBV12-5; CDR3: CASGLVAGFQPQHF; DNA: TGTGCTAGTGGTTTGGTTGCTGGCTTTCAGCCCCAGCATTTT
size: NA; J: TRBJ2-7; D: NA; V: TRBV15; CDR3: CATSREGSDYEQYF; DNA: TGTGCCACCAGCCGCGAGGGGTCGGACTACGAGCAGTACTTC
size: NA; J: TRBJ2-1; D: TRBD2; V: TRBV27; CDR3: CASSFLSSGLNNEQFF; DNA: TGTGCCAGCAGTTTCTTATCTAGCGGGCTTAACAATGAGCAGTTCTTC